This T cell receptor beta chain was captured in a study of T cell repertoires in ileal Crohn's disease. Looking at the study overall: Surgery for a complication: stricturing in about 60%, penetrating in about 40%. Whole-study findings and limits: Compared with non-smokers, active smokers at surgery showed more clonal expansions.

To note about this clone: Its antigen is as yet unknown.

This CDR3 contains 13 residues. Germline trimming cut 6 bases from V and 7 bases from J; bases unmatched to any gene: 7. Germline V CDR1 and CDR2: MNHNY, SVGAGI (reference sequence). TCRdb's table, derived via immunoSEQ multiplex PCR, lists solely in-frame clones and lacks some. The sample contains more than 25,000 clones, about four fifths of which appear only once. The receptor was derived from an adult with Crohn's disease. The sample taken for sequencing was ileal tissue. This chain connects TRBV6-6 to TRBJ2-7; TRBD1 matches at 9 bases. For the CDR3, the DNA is TGTGCCAGCAGCCTCGGACAGGGGAAAGAGCAGTACTTC. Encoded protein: CASSLGQGKEQYF.